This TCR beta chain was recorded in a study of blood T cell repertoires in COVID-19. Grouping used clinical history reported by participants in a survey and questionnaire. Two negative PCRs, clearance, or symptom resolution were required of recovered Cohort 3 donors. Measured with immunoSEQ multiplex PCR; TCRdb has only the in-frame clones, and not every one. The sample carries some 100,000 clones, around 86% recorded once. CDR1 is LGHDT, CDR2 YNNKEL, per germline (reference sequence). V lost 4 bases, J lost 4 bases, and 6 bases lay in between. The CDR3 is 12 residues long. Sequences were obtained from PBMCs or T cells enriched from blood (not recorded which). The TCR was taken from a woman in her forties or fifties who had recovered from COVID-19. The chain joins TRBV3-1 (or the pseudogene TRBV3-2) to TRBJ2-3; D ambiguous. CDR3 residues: CASSPTPDTQYF. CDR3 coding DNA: TGTGCCAGCAGCCCCACTCCAGATACGCAGTATTTT.